This section outlines one TCR beta chain sequence together with its context. The antigen is unknown. The sample belongs to a study of graft-versus-host responses after intestinal transplantation. Method: immunoSEQ multiplex PCR; TCRdb's copy keeps in-frame clones and lacks some. The top ten hold 0.85% to 1% of the sample, which has some 96,000 clones, roughly nine tenths seen once. The input for sequencing was unstimulated CD4+ T cells sorted from spleen or lymph node cells, taken before transplant. The receptor comes from a human donor who was the organ donor for an intestinal transplant.

CDR3 residues: CASSFQGAVSNQPQHF. The CDR3 nucleotides are TGTGCCAGCAGTTTCCAGGGGGCTGTTAGCAATCAGCCCCAGCATTTT. The rearrangement links TRBV28 to TRBJ1-5, with TRBD1 matching over 8 bases. The CDR3 extends over 16 amino acids. Germline V gene data show CDR1 as MDHEN and CDR2 as SYDVKM. Trimming cost V 3 bases and J 0 bases; bases outside gene matches: 4.